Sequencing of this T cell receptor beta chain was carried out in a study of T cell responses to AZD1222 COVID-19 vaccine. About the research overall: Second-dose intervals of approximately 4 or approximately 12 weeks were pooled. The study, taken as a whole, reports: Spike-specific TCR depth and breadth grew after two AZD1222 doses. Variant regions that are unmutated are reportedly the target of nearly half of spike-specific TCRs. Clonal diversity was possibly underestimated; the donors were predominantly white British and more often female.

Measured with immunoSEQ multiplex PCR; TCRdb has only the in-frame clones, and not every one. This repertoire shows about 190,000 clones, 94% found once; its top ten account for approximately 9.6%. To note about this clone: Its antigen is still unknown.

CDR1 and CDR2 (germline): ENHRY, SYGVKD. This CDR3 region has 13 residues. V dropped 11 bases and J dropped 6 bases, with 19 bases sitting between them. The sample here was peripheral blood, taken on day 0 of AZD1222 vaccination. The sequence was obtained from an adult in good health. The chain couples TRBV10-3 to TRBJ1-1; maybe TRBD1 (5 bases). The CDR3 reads CAAAGREEAEAFF. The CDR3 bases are TGTGCCGCTGCGGGCAGGGAAGAGGCTGAAGCTTTCTTT.